This T cell receptor (beta chain) was obtained from a study of T-cell memory formation after mild COVID-19. The CDR3 sequence is 14 residues long. The germline gives CDR1 LGHDT, CDR2 YNNKEL (reference sequence). Trimming stripped 1 base from V and 4 bases from J, with 9 bases between. This clonotype was counted between two and nine times. TCRdb fed the 5' RACE reads into MiXCR, producing one record per CDR3 protein. Of about half a million distinct CDR3 sequences in the sample, 15% to 20% were seen once. V and J are TRBV3-1 and TRBJ2-3; D unclear. The specimen was PBMCs or a T cell subset sorted from them (not recorded which). The receptor was derived from an adult woman who had mild COVID-19 (a few samples of this study predate the infection). Cell type and time point are not known. This CDR3 reads CASSQAMAADTQYF. The DNA for the CDR3 is TGTGCCAGCAGCCAAGCGATGGCGGCAGATACGCAGTATTTT.